The 9 T cell receptor beta chains reported below all come from one sample, sequenced in a study of neurological immune-mediated disorders. Each CDR3 protein gets one entry after TCRdb re-called the 5' RACE reads with MiXCR. The sample has about 16,000 distinct CDR3 sequences, roughly 22% seen once. The source material was PBMCs. The receptors stem from a man between 50 and 59 years old in good health.

This clonotype occurred many times. The chain recombines TRBV7-2 with TRBJ1-3; no clear D. The CDR3 extends over 13 amino acids. Trimming removed 6 bases at V and 0 bases at J, with 6 bases between. Germline CDR1 and CDR2: SGHTA and FQGNSA. The CDR3 protein is CASSTISGNTIYF. In DNA form, the CDR3 reads TGTGCCAGCAGTACTATCTCTGGAAACACCATATATTTT.

This clonotype has ten or more counts. J is TRBJ2-1 and V is TRBV5-1; perhaps TRBD2 as D (5 bases). Germline CDR1 is SGHRS and CDR2 is YFSETQ. Trimming took 4 bases from V and 3 from J, leaving 17 bases between them. The CDR3 sequence is 16 residues long. CDR3 sequence: CASSPYYGEIYNEQFF. In DNA, the CDR3 is TGCGCCAGCAGCCCTTACTATGGGGAGATCTACAATGAGCAGTTCTTC.

This clonotype was seen repeatedly, ten times or more. The gene calls are TRBV20-1 and TRBJ2-3, with D possibly being TRBD2 (5 bases). Germline V CDR1 and CDR2: DFQATT, SNEGSKA (reference sequence). There are 17 residues in the CDR3. Trimming removed 1 base at V and 1 base at J, with 18 bases between. CDR3 region: CSARGLGERKGTDTQYF. The CDR3 bases are TGCAGTGCTAGAGGCCTCGGGGAGAGAAAGGGCACAGATACGCAGTATTTT.

This clonotype was seen at least ten times. This chain links TRBV12-3 or TRBV12-4 with TRBJ2-7; 9 bases align to TRBD1. The CDR3 has 15 amino acids. V trimming: 5 bases; J trimming: 1 base; junction bases outside the gene matches: 6. The CDR3 region is CASSTTGTGSYEQYF. CDR3 bases: TGTGCCAGCAGTACAACCGGGACAGGGTCCTACGAGCAGTACTTC.

This clonotype has only one observation. The rearrangement joins TRBV3-1 to TRBJ2-1, with 8 nucleotides matching TRBD2. The CDR3 consists of 18 residues. The germline V gene encodes CDR1 LGHDT and CDR2 YNNKEL (reference sequence). J was trimmed by 9 bases and V by 3 bases; bases with no gene match: 19. For the CDR3, the DNA is TGTGCCAGCAGCCATTGGGGGGCTCGGGAGGGCCTACGCCTTGAGCAGTTCTTC. Translating gives CASSHWGAREGLRLEQFF.

This clonotype was found many times. The chain employs TRBV20-1 and TRBJ1-2, with TRBD1 matching over 9 bases. Germline-derived CDR1 and CDR2 are DFQATT and SNEGSKA (reference sequence). V lost 6 bases and J lost 5; bases outside the gene matches: 13. The CDR3 totals 15 residues. This CDR3 is CSAQPQDRGSYGYTF. CDR3 sequence (DNA): TGCAGTGCGCAGCCCCAGGACAGGGGATCGTATGGCTACACCTTC.

The table lists this clonotype with many counts. The CDR3 coding sequence is TGCAGTGCTACTATTCTCGGACTAGCGGGAGGGCCGGCCTACGAGCAGTACTTC. Protein sequence: CSATILGLAGGPAYEQYF. This chain links TRBV20-1 with TRBJ2-7, with 15 bases identical to TRBD2. This CDR3 is 18 amino acids long. V gave up 4 bases and J gave up 2 bases; unmatched junction bases: 12. The V gene's germline CDR1 is DFQATT and CDR2 SNEGSKA (reference sequence).

The chain employs TRBV6-1 and TRBJ2-3, with TRBD2 identical over 12 bases. V shed 2 bases, J shed 4 bases, and the junction held 1 base outside the gene matches. Germline V gene sequence: CDR1 MNHNS, CDR2 SASEGT. This CDR3 spans 15 amino acids. CDR3 DNA: TGTGCCAGCAGTGAACTAGCGGGAGGGCCAGATACGCAGTATTTT. It specifies CASSELAGGPDTQYF.

This clonotype was counted ten times or more. The rearrangement links TRBV7-2 to TRBJ1-2, with D tentatively TRBD1 (5 bases). This CDR3 has 14 residues. Germline CDR1 and CDR2: SGHTA and FQGNSA. Trimming shortened V by 5 bases and J by 4 bases, and 14 bases separated the two germline ends. The CDR3 reads CASSLEGTGYGYTF. In DNA, the CDR3 is TGTGCCAGCAGCCTAGAAGGAACAGGCTATGGCTACACCTTC.